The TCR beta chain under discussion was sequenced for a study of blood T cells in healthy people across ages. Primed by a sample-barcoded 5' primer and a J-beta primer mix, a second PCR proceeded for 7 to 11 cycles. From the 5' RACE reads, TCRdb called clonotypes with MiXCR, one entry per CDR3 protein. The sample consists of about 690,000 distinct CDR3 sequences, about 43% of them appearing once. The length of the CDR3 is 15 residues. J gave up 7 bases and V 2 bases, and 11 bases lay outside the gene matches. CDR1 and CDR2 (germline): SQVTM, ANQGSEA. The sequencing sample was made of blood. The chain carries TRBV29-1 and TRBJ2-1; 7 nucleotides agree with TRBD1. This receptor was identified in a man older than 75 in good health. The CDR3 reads CSVEKGAEVVNEQFF. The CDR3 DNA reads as TGCAGCGTTGAAAAGGGGGCGGAAGTGGTAAATGAGCAGTTCTTC.